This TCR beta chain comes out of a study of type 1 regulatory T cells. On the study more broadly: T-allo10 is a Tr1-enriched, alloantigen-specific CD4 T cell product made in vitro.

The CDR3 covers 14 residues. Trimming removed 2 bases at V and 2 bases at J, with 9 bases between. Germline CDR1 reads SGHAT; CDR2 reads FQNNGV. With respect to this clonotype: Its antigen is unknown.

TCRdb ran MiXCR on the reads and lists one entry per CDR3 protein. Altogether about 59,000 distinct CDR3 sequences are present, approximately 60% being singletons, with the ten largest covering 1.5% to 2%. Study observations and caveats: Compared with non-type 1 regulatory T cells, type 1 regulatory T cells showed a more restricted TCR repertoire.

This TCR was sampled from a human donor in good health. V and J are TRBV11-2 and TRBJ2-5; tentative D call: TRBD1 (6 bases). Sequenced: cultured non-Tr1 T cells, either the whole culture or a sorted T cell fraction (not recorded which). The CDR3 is CASSLSTGQETQYF. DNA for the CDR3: TGTGCCAGCAGCTTATCTACAGGGCAAGAGACCCAGTACTTC. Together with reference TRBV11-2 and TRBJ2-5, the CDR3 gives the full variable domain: EAGVAQSPRYKIIEKRQSVAFWCNPISGHATLYWYQQILGQGPKLLIQFQNNGVVDDSQLPKDRFSAERLKGVDSTLKIQPAKLEDSAVYLCASSLSTGQETQYFGPGTRLLVL.